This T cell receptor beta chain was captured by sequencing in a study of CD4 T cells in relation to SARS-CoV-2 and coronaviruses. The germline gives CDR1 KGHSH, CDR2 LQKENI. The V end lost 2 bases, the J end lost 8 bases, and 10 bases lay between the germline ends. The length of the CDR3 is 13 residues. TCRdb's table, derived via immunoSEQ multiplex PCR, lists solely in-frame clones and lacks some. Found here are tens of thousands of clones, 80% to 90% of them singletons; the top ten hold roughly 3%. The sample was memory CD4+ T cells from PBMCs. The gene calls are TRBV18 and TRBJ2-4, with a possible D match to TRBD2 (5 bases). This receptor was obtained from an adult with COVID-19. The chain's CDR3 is CASSPSRGDIQYF. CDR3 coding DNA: TGTGCCAGCTCACCAAGTCGGGGTGACATTCAGTACTTC.